A selection of T cell receptor beta chains follows, all from one sample in a study of spatial heterogeneity in lung cancer. One entry per CDR3 protein, called by TCRdb with MiXCR from the 5' RACE reads. The sample shows tens of thousands of distinct CDR3 sequences, approximately 8% of them seen only once. Sequenced material: PBMCs, taken at surgery. These receptors all come from a female donor with early-stage non-small cell lung cancer. The CDR3 runs from the conserved cysteine through the conserved F or W. The order of the fields is J gene, clone size, D gene, V gene, CDR3 protein, CDR3 DNA. D genes are given only for firm matches. Clone size appears in some rows only: once, few, many, or a class for an expanded clone.

>TRBJ2-5|-|-|TRBV5-1
CASTLGGTVQETQYF
TGCGCCAGCACGTTGGGAGGGACAGTCCAAGAGACCCAGTACTTC
>TRBJ2-2|many|-|TRBV7-3
CASSPRSTGELFF
TGTGCCAGCAGCCCCCGCTCCACCGGGGAGCTGTTTTTT
>TRBJ1-5|few|-|TRBV6-1
CASSGIQWGDQPQHF
TGTGCCAGCAGTGGAATCCAGTGGGGCGATCAGCCCCAGCATTTT
>TRBJ1-1|many|TRBD1|TRBV12-3/TRBV12-4
CASRAGQGNTEAFF
TGTGCCAGCAGGGCGGGACAGGGAAACACTGAAGCTTTCTTT
>TRBJ2-6|many|-|TRBV5-5
CASILSGANVLTF
TGTGCCAGCATCCTTAGTGGGGCCAACGTCCTGACTTTC
>TRBJ1-5|many|-|TRBV6-8
CASSYEGRGDQPQHF
TGTGCCAGCAGTTACGAGGGTCGAGGAGATCAGCCCCAGCATTTT
>TRBJ2-2|-|TRBD1|TRBV28
CASTRTGQNTGELFF
TGTGCCAGCACCCGGACAGGACAGAACACCGGGGAGCTGTTTTTT
>TRBJ1-2|few|TRBD1|TRBV6-5
CASNPGTGKYYGYTF
TGTGCCAGCAATCCCGGGACAGGGAAGTACTATGGCTACACCTTC
>TRBJ2-3|few|TRBD2|TRBV4-1
CASSPVPNRGGPADTQYF
TGCGCCAGCAGCCCTGTACCAAACCGGGGGGGGCCCGCAGATACGCAGTATTTT
>TRBJ2-3|medium-sized|-|TRBV18
CASSPRGGSEDTQYF
TGTGCCAGCTCGCCTCGAGGGGGTTCGGAAGATACGCAGTATTTT
>TRBJ2-1|few|TRBD1|TRBV11-2
CASSFRTGDNEQFF
TGTGCCAGCAGCTTCCGGACAGGGGACAATGAGCAGTTCTTC
>TRBJ2-3|many|-|TRBV5-1
CASSPGETTDTQYF
TGCGCCAGCAGCCCCGGAGAAACCACAGATACGCAGTATTTT
>TRBJ2-1|-|TRBD2|TRBV7-2
CASSPLLAGTYNEQFF
TGTGCCAGCAGCCCCCTACTAGCGGGAACTTACAATGAGCAGTTCTTC
>TRBJ1-5|few|TRBD1|TRBV2
CASRSRQGGQPQHF
TGTGCCAGCAGAAGCCGACAGGGTGGTCAGCCCCAGCATTTT
>TRBJ2-7|many|TRBD2|TRBV4-2
CASSQDRTSSEQYF
TGTGCCAGCAGCCAAGACCGGACTAGTTCCGAGCAGTACTTC
>TRBJ2-4|few|-|TRBV7-9
CASSLVAQGVQYF
TGTGCCAGCAGCTTAGTGGCCCAGGGCGTTCAGTACTTC
>TRBJ1-2|-|-|TRBV5-6
CASNAGAGYGYTF
TGTGCCAGCAACGCAGGGGCGGGGTATGGCTACACCTTC
>TRBJ1-2|-|TRBD1|TRBV7-9
CASSSGTGEAYGYTF
TGTGCCAGCAGCTCCGGGACAGGGGAAGCCTATGGCTACACCTTC
>TRBJ1-1|-|TRBD1|TRBV29-1
CSVAGQGDTEAFF
TGCAGCGTGGCCGGACAGGGGGACACTGAAGCTTTCTTT
>TRBJ1-2|-|-|TRBV29-1
CSVEDYGQRSYGYTF
TGCAGCGTTGAAGATTATGGCCAGCGGAGTTATGGCTACACCTTC
>TRBJ1-4|-|-|TRBV6-5
CASSPRTPVKLFF
TGTGCCAGCAGCCCTCGTACCCCGGTAAAACTGTTTTTT
>TRBJ1-2|many|TRBD1|TRBV20-1
CSAFGQGGYTF
TGCAGTGCTTTTGGACAGGGTGGCTACACCTTC
>TRBJ1-5|few|-|TRBV2
CASSAQGGAEPQHF
TGTGCCAGCAGTGCTCAGGGAGGGGCGGAGCCCCAGCATTTT
>TRBJ1-2|-|TRBD1|TRBV19
CASNPRDRGHGYTF
TGTGCCAGTAACCCTCGGGACAGGGGTCATGGCTACACCTTC
>TRBJ1-6|few|-|TRBV27
CASSRPISDSPLHF
TGTGCCAGCAGCCGGCCAATTTCGGATTCACCCCTCCACTTT
>TRBJ2-5|-|-|TRBV15
CATSGNRLGETQYF
TGTGCCACCAGCGGAAACAGGCTTGGGGAGACCCAGTACTTC
>TRBJ2-3|-|TRBD2|TRBV20-1
CSAEPGLAGGRKDTQYF
TGCAGTGCCGAACCGGGACTAGCGGGGGGGCGTAAAGATACGCAGTATTTT
>TRBJ2-1|many|-|TRBV25-1
CASSDNEQFF
TGTGCCAGCAGTGACAATGAGCAGTTCTTC
>TRBJ2-1|many|-|TRBV2
CASSPGGNEQFF
TGTGCCAGCAGTCCTGGGGGGAATGAGCAGTTCTTC
>TRBJ2-5|few|TRBD2|TRBV12-3/TRBV12-4
CASSSLLGGETQYF
TGTGCCAGCAGTTCCCTGTTGGGAGGGGAGACCCAGTACTTC
>TRBJ2-1|many|TRBD2|TRBV6-4
CASAPEASGNNEQFF
TGTGCCAGCGCCCCCGAGGCTAGCGGAAACAATGAGCAGTTCTTC
>TRBJ2-3|few|TRBD1|TRBV4-2
CASSPRGQGSTDTQYF
TGTGCCAGCAGCCCGAGGGGACAGGGGTCCACAGATACGCAGTATTTT
>TRBJ2-7|many|TRBD2|TRBV20-1
CSARPRTSGRYEQYF
TGCAGTGCTAGACCTAGGACTAGCGGGAGATACGAGCAGTACTTC
>TRBJ1-1|-|TRBD1|TRBV27
CASSLNDRARLNTEAFF
TGTGCCAGCAGTTTGAACGACAGGGCCCGGCTAAACACTGAAGCTTTCTTT
>TRBJ2-1|few|TRBD2|TRBV6-5
CASSRTSGPNEQFF
TGTGCCAGCAGTAGGACTAGCGGGCCCAATGAGCAGTTCTTC
>TRBJ2-7|many|TRBD2|TRBV5-6
CASSAFTSGSSYEQYF
TGTGCCAGCAGCGCCTTCACTAGCGGGAGCTCCTACGAGCAGTACTTC
>TRBJ2-5|-|-|TRBV2
CASSEVKGSQETQYF
TGTGCCAGCAGTGAAGTGAAGGGCTCACAAGAGACCCAGTACTTC
>TRBJ2-1|-|TRBD2|TRBV5-1
CASTTSGYNEQFF
TGCGCCAGCACGACTAGCGGTTACAATGAGCAGTTCTTC
>TRBJ2-3|-|TRBD2|TRBV20-1
CSARRLATDTQYF
TGCAGTGCTAGACGACTAGCGACAGATACGCAGTATTTT
>TRBJ2-5|-|-|TRBV3-1
CASSLRQGGKETQYF
TGTGCCAGCAGCCTTAGACAGGGAGGAAAAGAGACCCAGTACTTC